The 10 T cell receptor beta chains reported below all come from one sample, sequenced in a study of T cell repertoires in cytomegalovirus infection. Using its own MiXCR run on the reads, TCRdb lists one record per CDR3 protein. In the table there are fewer than 200,000 distinct CDR3 sequences, about 21% of which are singletons. The source material was PBMCs. These TCRs come from a human donor in good health (CMV status not recorded). Some clones in this sample may be carry-over from other donors' samples.

This chain connects TRBV19 to TRBJ1-3; D is unresolved. The CDR3 sequence is 14 residues long. The V end lost 11 bases, the J end lost 4 bases, and 18 bases lay between the germline ends. Per the germline V gene, CDR1 is LNHDA and CDR2 is SQIVND (reference sequence). The CDR3 DNA is TGTGCCCGTCTTGGAGGATTCGGCGGAAACACCATATATTTT. Its protein is CARLGGFGGNTIYF.

The gene calls are TRBV29-1 and TRBJ2-5; TRBD1 matches 11 bases. The germline CDR1 and CDR2 sequences are SQVTM and ANQGSEA. There are 13 residues in the CDR3. J was trimmed by 5 bases and V by 2 bases; bases with no gene match: 1. CDR3 sequence: CSVERDRGETQYF. Here the CDR3 DNA reads TGCAGCGTTGAACGGGACAGGGGGGAGACCCAGTACTTC.

Ten or more counts support this clonotype. This chain connects TRBV7-2 to TRBJ2-5, with D possibly TRBD2 on 5 matching bases. V was pared by 5 bases and J by 7 bases, with 14 bases between. The CDR3 totals 13 residues. CDR1 and CDR2 from the germline V gene are SGHTA and FQGNSA. The chain's CDR3 is CASSPNARGTQYF. For the CDR3, the DNA is TGTGCCAGCAGCCCCAACGCCCGGGGGACCCAGTACTTC.

The chain uses TRBV23-1 and TRBJ2-5; D could derive from TRBD1 or TRBD2 (5 bases each). TRBV23-1 is placed among ORFs of uncertain function. CDR3 length equals 14 residues. V was shortened by 4 bases and J by 5 bases, with 14 bases between the two germline ends. CDR3 DNA sequence: TGCGCCAGCAGTCCAGCGCCGGGGACGGAGACCCAGTACTTC. Translation: CASSPAPGTETQYF.

This clonotype was found many times. This rearrangement joins TRBV7-2 to TRBJ1-5; 11 bases agree with TRBD1. This CDR3 contains 19 residues. Looked up from germline, CDR1 is SGHTA and CDR2 is FQGNSA. V trimming: 4 bases; J trimming: 2 bases; junction bases outside the gene matches: 13. The CDR3 DNA reads TGTGCCAGCAGCTCAAACGGACAGGGGGCGCGATATGGCAATCAGCCCCAGCATTTT. Translation gives CASSSNGQGARYGNQPQHF.

This clonotype has ten or more counts. The junction does not match germline at one end; this may be a read error. This CDR3 reads CASSPREGPYNEQFF. For the CDR3, the DNA is TGTGCTAGCAGTCCCCGGGAGGGCCCCTACAATGAGCAGTTCTTC. The V gene is TRBV7-7, the J gene TRBJ2-1, with 8 bases matching TRBD2. This CDR3 has 15 residues. The V gene's germline CDR1 is SSHAT and CDR2 FNYEAQ (reference sequence).

This clonotype was detected ten times or more. The chain combines TRBV7-2 with TRBJ2-2; D remains ambiguous. Germline lookup yields CDR1 SGHTA and CDR2 FQGNSA. The germline V and J ends were trimmed by 3 bases and 0 bases, with 5 bases remaining between them. CDR3 length: 14 residues. The DNA of the CDR3 is TGTGCCAGCAGCTTCGGTACGAACACCGGGGAGCTGTTTTTT. It is translated as CASSFGTNTGELFF.

This clonotype was seen repeatedly, ten times or more. The rearrangement uses TRBV7-2 and TRBJ2-3; 9 bases line up with TRBD2. CDR1 is SGHTA and CDR2 is FQGNSA in the germline V gene. The CDR3 is 14 amino acids. With 7 bases clipped from V and 5 bases from J, the junction kept 7 bases outside the gene matches. Here the CDR3 reads CASTSSGRRDTQYF. The CDR3 DNA reads as TGTGCCAGCACCTCGAGCGGGAGGAGAGATACGCAGTATTTT.

This clonotype has more than one count but fewer than ten. The chain carries TRBV19 and TRBJ2-7; D is possibly TRBD2 (5 bases). This CDR3 is built from 13 residues. V lost 4 bases and J 3 bases, leaving 10 bases between the germline ends. The V gene's germline CDR1 is LNHDA and CDR2 SQIVND (reference sequence). Written as DNA, the CDR3 is TGTGCCAGTAGTACCCTAGGAGGCTACGAGCAGTACTTC. The encoded protein is CASSTLGGYEQYF.

The chain is built from TRBV29-1 and TRBJ2-1; D is possibly TRBD2 (5 bases). CDR3 length: 12 amino acids. V shed 6 bases and J shed 6 bases, with 12 bases lying between them. The germline V gene encodes CDR1 SQVTM and CDR2 ANQGSEA. As DNA, the CDR3 is TGCAGCGTCAGGCGGGCGAGCAATGAGCAGTTCTTC. Amino acids: CSVRRASNEQFF.